The rows below give T cell receptor beta chains drawn from one sample of a study of blood T cell repertoires in COVID-19. This table comes from immunoSEQ multiplex PCR, and its TCRdb copy is limited to in-frame clones, with some not included. The sample holds about 180,000 clones, 75% to 80% seen once. The sequenced sample consisted of peripheral blood. The receptors were gathered from a woman aged 70-85 years with acute or convalescent COVID-19. Both conserved end residues are part of each CDR3. A D gene is named only where the DNA matches it firmly. Only part of the rows carry a size: once, few, many, or a class if the clone is expanded.

>TRBD1|TRBJ1-4|NA|TRBV6-6
TGTGCCAGCAGTTCCGGGGACAGGGAAAAACTGTTTTTT
CASSSGDREKLFF
>TRBD1|TRBJ2-1|NA|TRBV18
TGTGCCAGCTCACCACGTCCTGGGCAGGGGGCCACCTACAATGAGCAGTTCTTC
CASSPRPGQGATYNEQFF
>NA|TRBJ2-5|NA|TRBV5-6
TGTGCCAGCAGCTTGGTTTTCAGGGCACAAGAGACCCAGTACTTC
CASSLVFRAQETQYF
>TRBD1|TRBJ2-3|few|TRBV5-1
TGCGCCAGCAGCTTGGGGGGACAGCGCACAGATACGCAGTATTTT
CASSLGGQRTDTQYF
>NA|TRBJ1-4|NA|TRBV7-2
TGTGCCAGCAGCTCGAGGCGGGGGGCAACTAATGAAAAACTGTTTTTT
CASSSRRGATNEKLFF
>TRBD2|TRBJ2-5|NA|TRBV7-8
TGTGCCAGCAGCTTAGCTAGAGTAGCGGGATCAGGAAACCAAGAGACCCAGTACTTC
CASSLARVAGSGNQETQYF
>TRBD1|TRBJ1-5|NA|TRBV5-5
TGTGCCAGCAGCCCACAGGGGTTCGGAGATCAGCCCCAGCATTTT
CASSPQGFGDQPQHF
>NA|TRBJ1-5|NA|TRBV6-1
TGTGCCAGCAGTGACCCAGGGAAGCCCCAGCATTTT
CASSDPGKPQHF
>TRBD1|TRBJ2-3|once|TRBV11-3
TGTGCCAGCAGCCTCGGGACAGAAGCAGATACGCAGTATTTT
CASSLGTEADTQYF
>TRBD1|TRBJ2-5|NA|TRBV27
TGTGCCAGCAGTTTACGGCAGGGGGCCAGGTGGGAGACCCAGTACTTC
CASSLRQGARWETQYF
>TRBD1|TRBJ1-4|NA|TRBV5-1
TGCGCCAGCAGCAGGGCGGGACAGGGTAATGAAAAACTGTTTTTT
CASSRAGQGNEKLFF
>NA|TRBJ1-5|NA|TRBV28
TGTGCCAGCAGTTACGCCGGGCAGCCCCAGCATTTT
CASSYAGQPQHF
>TRBD2|TRBJ2-2|NA|TRBV27
TGTGCCAGCAGTTTAGCGGTTACTAGCGGGTACACCGGGGAGCTGTTTTTT
CASSLAVTSGYTGELFF
>NA|TRBJ2-7|NA|TRBV19
TGTGCCAGTAGTCCCTCTCCGGGGGATCAAGGCGAGCAGTACTTC
CASSPSPGDQGEQYF
>TRBD1|TRBJ1-5|NA|TRBV19
TGTGCCAGTAGTCAGACAGGGGTACAGCCCCAGCATTTT
CASSQTGVQPQHF
>TRBD1|TRBJ2-5|NA|TRBV13
TGTGCCAGCAGCTTAGCAGGAGGGACAGGGGGCGTTTTTGGAGAGACCCAGTACTTC
CASSLAGGTGGVFGETQYF
>NA|TRBJ2-7|NA|TRBV18
TGTGCCAGCTCACCTCCGCAGGGAGGGGGGTACGAGCAGTACTTC
CASSPPQGGGYEQYF
>TRBD1|TRBJ2-1|NA|TRBV18
TGTGCCAGCTCCCACCCGACTGGGACAGGGAGCTCCTACAATGAGCAGTTCTTC
CASSHPTGTGSSYNEQFF
>TRBD2|TRBJ2-4|once|TRBV7-3
TGTGCCAGCAGCTTAGGCGGGGGGGGGAACATTCAGTACTTC
CASSLGGGGNIQYF
>NA|TRBJ1-6|NA|TRBV10-3
TGTGCCATCAGTGAGCGGGGAGGCGCGATGAATTCACCCCTCCACTTT
CAISERGGAMNSPLHF
>NA|TRBJ2-3|NA|TRBV7-9
TGTGCCAGCAGCCCCGGGTCCGATACGCAGTATTTT
CASSPGSDTQYF
>TRBD1|TRBJ1-5|NA|TRBV30
TGTGCCTGGAGTACAGGGGGCAATCAGCCCCAGCATTTT
CAWSTGGNQPQHF
>TRBD1|TRBJ2-2|NA|TRBV3-1/TRBV3-2
TGTGCCAGCAGCTCCAGGGGGAAGGGCGGGGAGCTGTTTTTT
CASSSRGKGGELFF
>TRBD1|TRBJ2-5|once|TRBV24-1
TGTGCCACCAGTGATCGGGGACAGGGGGCTCAGGAGACCCAGTACTTC
CATSDRGQGAQETQYF
>TRBD1|TRBJ2-2|few|TRBV29-1
TGCAGCGTTTCGGGACAGGGGGCACTTACCGGGGAGCTGTTTTTT
CSVSGQGALTGELFF
>NA|TRBJ2-1|NA|TRBV5-6
TGTGCCAGCAGCTTCCCAGGGGAGGGCAATGAGCAGTTCTTC
CASSFPGEGNEQFF
>TRBD1|TRBJ1-2|NA|TRBV19
TGTGCCAGTAAGGGGGCCCTCACCGCTAACTATGGCTACACCTTC
CASKGALTANYGYTF
>NA|TRBJ1-3|NA|TRBV18
TGTGCCAGCTCGCAGGGACAAATTGGAAACACCATATATTTT
CASSQGQIGNTIYF
>NA|TRBJ2-7|NA|TRBV29-1
TGCAGCGTTGAAGTCCCGGGAATAAACACCTACGAGCAGTACTTC
CSVEVPGINTYEQYF
>NA|TRBJ2-2|NA|TRBV19
TGTGCCAGTAGTATAGCCGTAAATACCGGGGAGCTGTTTTTT
CASSIAVNTGELFF
>TRBD2|TRBJ2-3|NA|TRBV5-1
TGCGCCAGCAGCGCCGCGACTAGCGGGAACGCAGATACGCAGTATTTT
CASSAATSGNADTQYF
>TRBD2|TRBJ2-3|NA|TRBV15
TGTGCCACCAGCCGACTTCTAGCGGGAGGGCAAGATACGCAGTATTTT
CATSRLLAGGQDTQYF
>NA|TRBJ2-1|NA|TRBV4-2
TGTGCCAGCAGCCAAGATCGAGGTGGCTATGAGCAGTTCTTC
CASSQDRGGYEQFF
>TRBD1|TRBJ1-2|NA|TRBV7-2
TGTGCCAGCAGCTCAACAGGGGGTTTGGGCTATGGCTACACCTTC
CASSSTGGLGYGYTF
>NA|TRBJ2-3|NA|TRBV24-1
TGTGCCACCAGTGATTCCCAGCGGAACACAGATACGCAGTATTTT
CATSDSQRNTDTQYF
>NA|TRBJ1-1|NA|TRBV24-1
TGTGCCACCAGTGACCCCTCCGCAGGGATGAACACTGAAGCTTTCTTT
CATSDPSAGMNTEAFF
>NA|TRBJ2-3|NA|TRBV13
TGTGCCAGCAGCCTGTTACGGAGACGCACAGATACGCAGTATTTT
CASSLLRRRTDTQYF
>TRBD2|TRBJ2-1|NA|TRBV7-3
TGTGCCAGCAGCTCTGCTAGCGGGAGTATCAATGAGCAGTTCTTC
CASSSASGSINEQFF
>TRBD2|TRBJ2-3|NA|TRBV27
TGTGCCAGCATGGGACTAGGGGAGTTCACAGATACGCAGTATTTT
CASMGLGEFTDTQYF
>NA|TRBJ2-3|NA|TRBV7-8
TGTGCCAGCAGCAAAGGACTGGCAGATACGCAGTATTTT
CASSKGLADTQYF
>TRBD1|TRBJ1-2|NA|TRBV7-8
TGTGCCAGCAGCTTAGAACGTATAAGGGACAGATCTGGCTACACCTTC
CASSLERIRDRSGYTF
>TRBD2|TRBJ2-1|NA|TRBV7-2
TGTGCCAGCAGCCTTCTAGCCCCTGGGACTAGCGTCTACAATGAGCAGTTCTTC
CASSLLAPGTSVYNEQFF
>NA|TRBJ2-2|NA|TRBV18
TGTGCCAGCTCACCATCTAACGAACAGACCGGGGAGCTGTTTTTT
CASSPSNEQTGELFF
>TRBD1|TRBJ1-4|NA|TRBV7-9
TGTGCCAGCAGCTTCGGGGACAGGGGAATGGCTGAAAAACTGTTTTTT
CASSFGDRGMAEKLFF
>TRBD2|TRBJ2-5|NA|TRBV6-4
TGTGCCAGCAGTGACTCCCTGACTAGCGGGAACAATATACAGATACAAGAGACCCAGTACTTC
CASSDSLTSGNNIQIQETQYF
>NA|TRBJ1-4|NA|TRBV2
TGTGCCAGCAGTGTTGGGGGGAGGCCTAATGAAAAACTGTTTTTT
CASSVGGRPNEKLFF
>TRBD1|TRBJ1-1|NA|TRBV5-1
TGCGCCAGCACGGGACAGGGTATGAACACTGAAGCTTTCTTT
CASTGQGMNTEAFF
>NA|TRBJ2-5|NA|TRBV6-6
TGTGCCAGCAGTTACTCTATCGGGAGAGTTGAGACCCAGTACTTC
CASSYSIGRVETQYF
>TRBD2|TRBJ2-3|NA|TRBV30
TGTGCCTGGAGTGAACTAGCGGTTCTCACAGATACGCAGTATTTT
CAWSELAVLTDTQYF